This T cell receptor (beta chain) was recorded in a study of a mutant IDH1 vaccine in newly diagnosed glioma. Sequencing used immunoSEQ multiplex PCR; TCRdb keeps in-frame clones, though not all of them. The table shows about 56,000 clones, with about 86% occurring only once. With regard to this clone: Antigen: not known.

Described time point: week 35, safety follow-up. Each vaccine dose was 300 ug of mutant IDH1 20-mer peptide, with topical imiquimod. The specimen was PBMCs, collected from a glioma patient whose treatment included an IDH1 peptide vaccine. This sequence was found in a middle-aged man with glioma.

The CDR3 DNA follows: TGTGCCAGCAGCCAAGACCCCGGATCGGGGGGCGGCGCGGGAGTTTCCTACGAGCAGTACTTC. It yields the protein CASSQDPGSGGGAGVSYEQYF. The rearrangement uses TRBV4-2 and TRBJ2-7, with a possible D match to TRBD2 (7 bases). The CDR3 totals 21 residues. Germline V lookup: CDR1 LGHNA, CDR2 YNFKEQ. V was shortened by 0 bases and J by 1 base, with 28 bases between the two germline ends.